This passage covers 14 T cell receptor beta chains from one sample sequenced in a study of T cell responses to AZD1222 COVID-19 vaccine. Assay used: immunoSEQ multiplex PCR; TCRdb lists only in-frame clones, some missing. The sample lists 85,000 to 100,000 clones, about 89% seen once, with less than 4% in the top ten. Here the sequenced sample was peripheral blood, taken on day 0 of AZD1222 vaccination. Source of these receptors: an adult in good health.

The chain recombines TRBV5-4 with TRBJ1-1; no clear D. The CDR3 extends over 14 amino acids. The germline CDR1 and CDR2 sequences are SGHNT and YYREEE (reference sequence). V was clipped by 1 base and J by 6 bases, with 13 bases between them. The DNA of the CDR3 is TGTGCCAGCAGCTTGAAGGATCTGGGGTCTGAAGCTTTCTTT. This encodes CASSLKDLGSEAFF.

This clone appeared a single time. The chain uses TRBV3-1 (or the pseudogene TRBV3-2) and TRBJ1-3, with D hard to call. Per the germline V gene, CDR1 is LGHDT and CDR2 is YNNKEL (reference sequence). V gave up 4 bases and J gave up 0 bases, with 10 bases separating them. This CDR3 spans 15 amino acids. As DNA, the CDR3 is TGTGCCAGCAGCCGGCAGGCGTCCTCTGGAAACACCATATATTTT. This translates into CASSRQASSGNTIYF.

The V gene is TRBV24-1, the J gene TRBJ2-2; perhaps TRBD1 as D (6 bases). The CDR3 spans 14 residues. V was shortened by 9 bases and J by 3 bases, with 13 bases between the two germline ends. Germline values: CDR1 KGHDR, CDR2 SFDVKD. The CDR3 DNA follows: TGTGCCACCGGGGGCACAGCTTACACCGGGGAGCTGTTTTTT. This encodes CATGGTAYTGELFF.

The V call is TRBV6-2 or TRBV6-3, the J call TRBJ2-1; 9 bases are shared with TRBD1. CDR3 length: 15 amino acids. In germline, CDR1 is MNHEY, CDR2 SVGEGT. The trim removed 6 bases at V and 0 bases at J, leaving 3 bases unmatched. CDR3 nucleotides: TGTGCCAGCAGCCGGGACAGGGTCTCCTACAATGAGCAGTTCTTC. Protein sequence: CASSRDRVSYNEQFF.

This sequence joins TRBV4-1 and TRBJ2-3; 7 bases are a match to TRBD2. Trimming took 3 bases from V and 3 from J; bases not matched to a gene: 9. The CDR3 loop spans 16 amino acids. CDR1 and CDR2 (germline): MGHRA, YSYEKL. DNA of the CDR3: TGCGCCAGCAGCCAGTCTGTGGGGGGGGAAACAGATACGCAGTATTTT. Encoded protein: CASSQSVGGETDTQYF.

Sample share makes this clone medium-sized. The chain uses TRBV6-2 or TRBV6-3 and TRBJ1-4; D unresolved. Germline V gives CDR1 MNHEY, CDR2 SVGEGT. This CDR3 contains 15 residues. Trimming pared 5 bases from V and 7 bases from J, leaving 17 bases between. CDR3 protein: CASSPSLEVFEKLFF. The DNA for the CDR3 is TGTGCCAGCAGTCCATCATTGGAAGTCTTTGAAAAACTGTTTTTT.

This rearrangement joins TRBV2 to TRBJ2-2, with no clear D. CDR1 and CDR2 from the germline V gene are SNHLY and FYNNEI. This CDR3 comprises 11 residues. V lost 6 bases and J 6 bases, leaving 5 bases between the germline ends. CDR3 nucleotides: TGTGCCAGCAGGACCCCCGGGGAGCTGTTTTTT. Protein product: CASRTPGELFF.

The chain links TRBV2 to TRBJ1-2, with D possibly being TRBD1 (5 bases). Trimming removed 6 bases from V and 3 bases from J, with 20 bases in between. The CDR3 extends over 16 amino acids. Germline V gives CDR1 SNHLY, CDR2 FYNNEI. This CDR3 reads CASREEPGGADYGYTF. The DNA of the CDR3 is TGTGCCAGCAGGGAGGAGCCAGGCGGGGCGGACTATGGCTACACCTTC.

The V gene is TRBV5-8, the J gene TRBJ2-5; unclear D gene. Trimming removed 0 bases at V and 0 bases at J, with 9 bases between. CDR3 length equals 15 residues. CDR1 SGHTS and CDR2 YDEGEE come from the germline V gene. The CDR3 sequence: CASSLGESYQETQYF. Written as DNA, the CDR3 is TGTGCCAGCAGCTTGGGAGAATCGTACCAAGAGACCCAGTACTTC.

The V call is TRBV9, the J call TRBJ1-3, with TRBD1 matching 7 bases. This CDR3 region has 15 residues. With V trimmed by 4 bases and J by 0 bases, 4 bases remained unmatched. From germline, CDR1 is SGDLS and CDR2 YYNGEE. The CDR3 nucleotides read TGTGCCAGCAGCTTTGACAGGGTCTCTGGAAACACCATATATTTT. Amino acids: CASSFDRVSGNTIYF.

The chain joins TRBV5-1 to TRBJ2-3; D gene ambiguous. V lost 1 base to trimming and J lost 5 bases, with 14 bases between them. The CDR3 has 15 amino acids. Per the germline V gene, CDR1 is SGHRS and CDR2 is YFSETQ. The CDR3: CASSLRTAKQDTQYF. CDR3 in DNA: TGCGCCAGCAGCTTGCGGACGGCTAAACAAGATACGCAGTATTTT. Full variable domain (rest looked up from reference TRBV5-1 and TRBJ2-3): KAGVTQTPRYLIKTRGQQVTLSCSPISGHRSVSWYQQTPGQGLQFLFEYFSETQRNKGNFPGRFSGRQFSNSRSEMNVSTLELGDSALYLCASSLRTAKQDTQYFGPGTRLTVL.

This chain joins TRBV24-1 and TRBJ2-1, with 7 positions matching TRBD2. The CDR3 spans 15 residues. With 11 bases clipped from V and 6 bases from J, the junction kept 15 bases outside the gene matches. Germline values: CDR1 KGHDR, CDR2 SFDVKD. The CDR3 loop reads CAIRPGGLPPNEQFF. The DNA for the CDR3 is TGTGCCATCCGTCCGGGGGGACTACCCCCCAATGAGCAGTTCTTC.

The V call is TRBV20-1, the J call TRBJ2-3; possibly TRBD1 for D (5 bases). CDR3 length: 16 residues. The germline gives CDR1 DFQATT, CDR2 SNEGSKA (reference sequence). V gave up 3 bases and J gave up 2 bases, with 18 bases separating them. The CDR3 loop reads CSASSPGGQDTDTQYF. The DNA of the CDR3 is TGCAGTGCTAGTTCCCCTGGTGGACAAGACACAGATACGCAGTATTTT.

The CDR3 nucleotides read TGTGCCAGCAGTCCCGGACAGGGCAGTGGCTACACCTTC. Its protein is CASSPGQGSGYTF. The rearrangement uses TRBV12-3 or TRBV12-4 and TRBJ1-2; 8 nucleotides line up with TRBD1. The CDR3 contains 13 residues. The ends lost 5 bases at V and 7 bases at J; junction bases unmatched: 6.